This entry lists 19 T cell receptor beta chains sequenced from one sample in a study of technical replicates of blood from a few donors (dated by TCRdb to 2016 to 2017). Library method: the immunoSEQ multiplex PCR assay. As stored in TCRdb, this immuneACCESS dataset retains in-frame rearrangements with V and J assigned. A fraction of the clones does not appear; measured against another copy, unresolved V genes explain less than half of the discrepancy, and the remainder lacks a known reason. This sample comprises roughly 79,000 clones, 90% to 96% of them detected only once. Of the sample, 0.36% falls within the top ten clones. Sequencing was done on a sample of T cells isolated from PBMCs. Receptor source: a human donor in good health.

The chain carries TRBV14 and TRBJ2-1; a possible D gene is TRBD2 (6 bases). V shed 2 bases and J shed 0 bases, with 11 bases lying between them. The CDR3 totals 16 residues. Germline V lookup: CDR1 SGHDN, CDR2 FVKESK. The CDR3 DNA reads TGTGCCAGCAGCCAACTAGCGTTTAGCTCCTACAATGAGCAGTTCTTC. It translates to CASSQLAFSSYNEQFF.

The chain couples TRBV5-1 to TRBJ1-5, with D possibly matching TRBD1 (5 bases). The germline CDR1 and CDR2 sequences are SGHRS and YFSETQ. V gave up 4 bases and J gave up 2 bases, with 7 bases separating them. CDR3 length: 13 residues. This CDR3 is CASSLTGNQPQHF. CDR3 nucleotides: TGCGCCAGCAGCCTGACAGGCAATCAGCCCCAGCATTTT.

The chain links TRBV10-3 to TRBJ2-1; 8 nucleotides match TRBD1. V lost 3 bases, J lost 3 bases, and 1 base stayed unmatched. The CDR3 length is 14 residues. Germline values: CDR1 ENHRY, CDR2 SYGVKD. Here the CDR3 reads CAISEQGVYNEQFF. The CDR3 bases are TGTGCCATCAGTGAACAGGGGGTCTACAATGAGCAGTTCTTC.

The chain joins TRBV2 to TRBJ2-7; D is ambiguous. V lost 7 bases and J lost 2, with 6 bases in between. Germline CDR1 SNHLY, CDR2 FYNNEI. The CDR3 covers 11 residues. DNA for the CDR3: TGTGCCAGCACCGTTACCTACGAGCAGTACTTC. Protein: CASTVTYEQYF.

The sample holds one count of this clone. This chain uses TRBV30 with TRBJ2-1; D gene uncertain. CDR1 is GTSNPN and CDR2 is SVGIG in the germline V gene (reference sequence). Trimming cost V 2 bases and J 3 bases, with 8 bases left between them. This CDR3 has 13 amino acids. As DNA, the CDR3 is TGTGCCTGGAGTTCTAACAGCTACAATGAGCAGTTCTTC. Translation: CAWSSNSYNEQFF.

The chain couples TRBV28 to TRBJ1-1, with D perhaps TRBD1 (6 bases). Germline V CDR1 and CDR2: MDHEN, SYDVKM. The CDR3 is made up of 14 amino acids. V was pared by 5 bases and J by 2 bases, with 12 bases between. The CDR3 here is CASSIQGGNTEAFF. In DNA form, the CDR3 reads TGTGCCAGCAGTATACAGGGTGGCAACACTGAAGCTTTCTTT. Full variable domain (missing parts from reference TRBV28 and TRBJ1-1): DVKVTQSSRYLVKRTGEKVFLECVQDMDHENMFWYRQDPGLGLRLIYFSYDVKMKEKGDIPEGYSVSREKKERFSLILESASTNQTSMYLCASSIQGGNTEAFFGQGTRLTVV.

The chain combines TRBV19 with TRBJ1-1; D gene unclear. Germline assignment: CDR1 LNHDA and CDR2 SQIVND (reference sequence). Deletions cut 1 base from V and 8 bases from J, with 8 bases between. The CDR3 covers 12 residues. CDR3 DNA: TGTGCCAGTAGTATAGCAGGCAGCGAAGCTTTCTTT. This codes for CASSIAGSEAFF.

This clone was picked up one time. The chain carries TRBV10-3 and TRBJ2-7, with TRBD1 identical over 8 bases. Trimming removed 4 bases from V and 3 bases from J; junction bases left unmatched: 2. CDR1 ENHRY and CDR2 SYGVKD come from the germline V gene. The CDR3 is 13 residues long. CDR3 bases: TGTGCCATCAGTGGGACAGGGAGCTACGAGCAGTACTTC. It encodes CAISGTGSYEQYF.

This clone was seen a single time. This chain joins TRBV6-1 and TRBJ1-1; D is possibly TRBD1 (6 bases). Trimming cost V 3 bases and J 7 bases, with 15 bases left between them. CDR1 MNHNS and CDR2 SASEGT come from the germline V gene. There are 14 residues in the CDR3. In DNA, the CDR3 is TGTGCCAGCAGTGACAGACAGGTTGTAATTGAAGCTTTCTTT. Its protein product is CASSDRQVVIEAFF.

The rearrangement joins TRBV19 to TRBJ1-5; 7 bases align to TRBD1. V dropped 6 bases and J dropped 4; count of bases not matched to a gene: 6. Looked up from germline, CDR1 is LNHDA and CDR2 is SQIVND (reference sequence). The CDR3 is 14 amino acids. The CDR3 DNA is TGTGCCAGTAGCACTGACAGGGAAAATCAGCCCCAGCATTTT. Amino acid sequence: CASSTDRENQPQHF.

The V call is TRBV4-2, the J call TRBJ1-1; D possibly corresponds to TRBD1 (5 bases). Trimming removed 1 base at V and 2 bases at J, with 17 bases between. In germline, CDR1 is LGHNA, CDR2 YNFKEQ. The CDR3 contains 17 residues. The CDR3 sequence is CASSQVLSEGVNTEAFF. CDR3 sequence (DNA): TGTGCCAGCAGCCAAGTTCTATCGGAAGGGGTCAACACTGAAGCTTTCTTT.

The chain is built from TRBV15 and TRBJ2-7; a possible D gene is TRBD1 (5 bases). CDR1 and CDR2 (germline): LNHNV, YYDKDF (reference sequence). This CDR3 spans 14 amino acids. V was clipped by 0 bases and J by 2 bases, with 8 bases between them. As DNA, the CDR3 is TGTGCCACCAGCAGAGAGACAGTCGCCTACGAGCAGTACTTC. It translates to CATSRETVAYEQYF.

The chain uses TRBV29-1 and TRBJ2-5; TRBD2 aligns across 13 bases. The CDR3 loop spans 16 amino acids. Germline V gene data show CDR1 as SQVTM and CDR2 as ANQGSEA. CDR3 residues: CSVRGLAGLYQETQYF. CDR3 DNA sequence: TGCAGTGTTAGGGGACTAGCGGGGCTGTACCAAGAGACCCAGTACTTC.

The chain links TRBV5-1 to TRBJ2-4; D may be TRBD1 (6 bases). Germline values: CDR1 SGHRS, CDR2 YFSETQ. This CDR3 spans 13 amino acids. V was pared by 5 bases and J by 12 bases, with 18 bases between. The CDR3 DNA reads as TGCGCCAGCAGGGACAGTGTTTACAGTGGTCAGTACTTC. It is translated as CASRDSVYSGQYF.

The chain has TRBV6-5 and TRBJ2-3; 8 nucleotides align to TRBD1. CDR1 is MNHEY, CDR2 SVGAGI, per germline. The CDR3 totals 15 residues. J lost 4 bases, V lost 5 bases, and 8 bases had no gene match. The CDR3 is CASSLLGQGADTQYF. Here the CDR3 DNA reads TGTGCCAGCAGTCTACTTGGACAGGGCGCAGATACGCAGTATTTT.

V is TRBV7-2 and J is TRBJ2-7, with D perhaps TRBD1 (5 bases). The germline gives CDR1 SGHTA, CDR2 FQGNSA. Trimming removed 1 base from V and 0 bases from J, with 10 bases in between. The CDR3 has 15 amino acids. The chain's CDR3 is CASSLGAGPSYEQYF. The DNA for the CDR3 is TGTGCCAGCAGCTTAGGCGCAGGGCCCTCCTACGAGCAGTACTTC.

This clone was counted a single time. The CDR3 loop reads CATSREATGVHSGANVLTF. Written as DNA, the CDR3 is TGTGCCACCAGCAGAGAAGCAACAGGGGTACACTCTGGGGCCAACGTCCTGACTTTC. This rearrangement joins TRBV15 to TRBJ2-6; TRBD1 matches at 7 bases. The ends lost 0 bases at V and 0 bases at J; junction bases unmatched: 8. The CDR3 is 19 amino acids. CDR1 is LNHNV, CDR2 YYDKDF, per germline (reference sequence).

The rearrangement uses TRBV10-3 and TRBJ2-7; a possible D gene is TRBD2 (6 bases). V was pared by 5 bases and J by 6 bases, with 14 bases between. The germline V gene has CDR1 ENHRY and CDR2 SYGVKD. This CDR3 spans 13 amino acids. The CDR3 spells CAISPAGRFEQYF. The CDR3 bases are TGTGCCATCAGTCCGGCGGGGCGCTTCGAGCAGTACTTC.

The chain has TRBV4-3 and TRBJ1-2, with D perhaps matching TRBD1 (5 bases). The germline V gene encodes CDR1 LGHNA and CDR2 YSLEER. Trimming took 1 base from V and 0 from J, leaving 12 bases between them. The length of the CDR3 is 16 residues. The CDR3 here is CASSQVLTGANYGYTF. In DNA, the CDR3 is TGCGCCAGCAGCCAAGTCTTAACGGGGGCTAACTATGGCTACACCTTC.